The present T cell receptor (beta chain) was sequenced within a study of T cell responses to AZD1222 COVID-19 vaccine. Study-level points and caveats: Mapped onto spike, vaccine-associated CD4 TCRs spanned it and were dominant at 160-218 and 743-854. Spike-specific TCR depth and breadth grew after two AZD1222 doses.

Germline CDR1 and CDR2: MDHEN and SYDVKM. V lost 2 bases, J lost 9 bases, and 7 bases stayed unmatched. CDR3 length: 13 amino acids. The method was immunoSEQ multiplex PCR; TCRdb's version includes in-frame clones alone and lacks a portion of them. Among roughly 120,000 clones listed, about 90% were seen once. This clone was recorded once. Antigen: not known. This clonotype originated in an adult who received the AZD1222 COVID-19 vaccine. The source was peripheral blood, collected 28 days after the second AZD1222 dose. The chain employs TRBV28 and TRBJ2-7; 7 bases line up with TRBD2. CDR3 loop: CASSLAPGRAQYF. The CDR3 nucleotides are TGTGCCAGCAGTTTAGCCCCAGGGAGGGCGCAGTACTTC.